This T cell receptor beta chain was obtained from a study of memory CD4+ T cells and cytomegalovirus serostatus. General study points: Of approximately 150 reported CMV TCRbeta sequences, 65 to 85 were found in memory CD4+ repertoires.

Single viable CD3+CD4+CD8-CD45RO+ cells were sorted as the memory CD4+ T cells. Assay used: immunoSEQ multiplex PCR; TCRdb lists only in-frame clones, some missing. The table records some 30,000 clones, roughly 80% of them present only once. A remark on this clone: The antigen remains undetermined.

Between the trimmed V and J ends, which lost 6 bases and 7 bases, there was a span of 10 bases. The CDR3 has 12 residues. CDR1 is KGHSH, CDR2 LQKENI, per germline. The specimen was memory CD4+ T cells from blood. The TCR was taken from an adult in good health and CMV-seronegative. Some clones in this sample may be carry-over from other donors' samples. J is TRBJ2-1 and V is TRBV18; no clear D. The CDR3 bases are TGTGCCAGCTCCCCTTGGGGAAATGAGCAGTTCTTC. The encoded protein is CASSPWGNEQFF. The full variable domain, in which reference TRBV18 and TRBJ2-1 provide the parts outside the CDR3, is NAGVMQNPRHLVRRRGQEARLRCSPMKGHSHVYWYRQLPEEGLKFMVYLQKENIIDESGMPKERFSAEFPKEGPSILRIQQVVRGDSAAYFCASSPWGNEQFFGPGTRLTVL.